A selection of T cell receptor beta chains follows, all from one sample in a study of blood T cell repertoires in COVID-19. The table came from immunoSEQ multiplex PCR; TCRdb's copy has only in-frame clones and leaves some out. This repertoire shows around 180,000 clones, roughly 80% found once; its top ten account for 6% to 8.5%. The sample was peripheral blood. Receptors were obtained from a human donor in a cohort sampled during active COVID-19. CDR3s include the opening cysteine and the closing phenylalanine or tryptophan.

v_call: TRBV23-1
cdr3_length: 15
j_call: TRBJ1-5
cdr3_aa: CASSQANIDNQPQHF

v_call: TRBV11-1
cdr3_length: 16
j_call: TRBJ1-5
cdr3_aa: CASSLGDRDGNQPQHF

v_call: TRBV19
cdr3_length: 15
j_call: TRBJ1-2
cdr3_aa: CASSPSDRVVVGYTF

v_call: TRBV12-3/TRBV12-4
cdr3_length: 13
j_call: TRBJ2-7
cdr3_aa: CASTGRGPLEQYF

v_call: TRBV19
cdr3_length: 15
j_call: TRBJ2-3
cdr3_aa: CASSVGQGFTDTQYF

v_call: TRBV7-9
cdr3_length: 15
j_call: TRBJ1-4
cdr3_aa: CASSSPGGTGEKLFF

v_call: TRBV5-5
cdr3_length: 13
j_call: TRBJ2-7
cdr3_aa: CASSSTGGYEQYF

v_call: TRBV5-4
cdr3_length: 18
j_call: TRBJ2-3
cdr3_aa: CASSLASLAGAPTDTQYF

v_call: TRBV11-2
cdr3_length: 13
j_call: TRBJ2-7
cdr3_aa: CASSLNGAYEQYF

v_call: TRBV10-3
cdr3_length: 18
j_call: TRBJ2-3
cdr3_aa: CAISARGLAGTSTDTQYF

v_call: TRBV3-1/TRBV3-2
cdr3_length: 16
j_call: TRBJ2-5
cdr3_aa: CASSQAGLAAQETQYF

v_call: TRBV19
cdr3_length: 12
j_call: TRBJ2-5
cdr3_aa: CASSISGETQYF

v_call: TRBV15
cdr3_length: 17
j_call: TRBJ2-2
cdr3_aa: CATSRDRRGPNTGELFF

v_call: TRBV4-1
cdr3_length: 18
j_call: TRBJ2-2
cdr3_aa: CASSTHSERGPNTGELFF

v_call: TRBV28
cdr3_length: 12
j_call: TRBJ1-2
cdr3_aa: CASSDRVNGYTF

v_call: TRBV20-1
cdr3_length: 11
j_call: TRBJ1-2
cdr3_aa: CSGQGGYGYTF

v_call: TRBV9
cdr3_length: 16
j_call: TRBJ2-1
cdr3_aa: CASSPEGTVGWAEQFF

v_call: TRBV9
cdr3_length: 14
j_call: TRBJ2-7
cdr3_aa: CASSRLASSHEQYF

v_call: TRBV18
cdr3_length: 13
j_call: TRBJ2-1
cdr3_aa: CASSPLKWNEQFF

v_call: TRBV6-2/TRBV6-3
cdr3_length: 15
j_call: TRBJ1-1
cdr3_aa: CASSSPLPTGTGAFF

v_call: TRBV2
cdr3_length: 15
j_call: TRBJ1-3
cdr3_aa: CASSARGDVINTIYF

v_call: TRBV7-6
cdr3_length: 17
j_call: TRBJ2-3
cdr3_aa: CASSLGTSGDVADTQYF

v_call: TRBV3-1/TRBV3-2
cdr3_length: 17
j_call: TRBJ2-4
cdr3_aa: CASSRAPGLQGKNIQYF

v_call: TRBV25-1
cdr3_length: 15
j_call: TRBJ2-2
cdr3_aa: CASSEDRADTGELFF

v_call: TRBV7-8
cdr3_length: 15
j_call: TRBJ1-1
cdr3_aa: CASSLAQGFYTEAFF

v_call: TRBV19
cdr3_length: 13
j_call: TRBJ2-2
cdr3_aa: CASKAGWTGELFF

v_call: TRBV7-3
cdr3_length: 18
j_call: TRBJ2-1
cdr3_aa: CASSLTPTTSGELNEQFF

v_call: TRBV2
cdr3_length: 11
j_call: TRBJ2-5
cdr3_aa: CASSDRETQYF

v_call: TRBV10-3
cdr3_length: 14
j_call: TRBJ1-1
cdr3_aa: CAISDSLGRAEAFF

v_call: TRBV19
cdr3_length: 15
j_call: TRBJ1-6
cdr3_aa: CASTNMGQGYSPLHF

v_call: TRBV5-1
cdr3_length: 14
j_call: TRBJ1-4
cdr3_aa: CASSNRPGGEKLFF

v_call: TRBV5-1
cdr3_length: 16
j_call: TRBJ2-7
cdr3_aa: CASSYTAAGESYEQYF

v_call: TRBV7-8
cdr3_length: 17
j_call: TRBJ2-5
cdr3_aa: CASSLTGGARLGVTQYF

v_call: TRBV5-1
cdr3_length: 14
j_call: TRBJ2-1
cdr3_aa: CASSLGGGYNEQFF

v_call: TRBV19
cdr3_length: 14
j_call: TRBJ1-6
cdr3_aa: CASRPGQLNSPLHF

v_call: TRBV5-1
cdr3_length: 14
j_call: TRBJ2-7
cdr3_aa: CASSGGQGSHEQYF

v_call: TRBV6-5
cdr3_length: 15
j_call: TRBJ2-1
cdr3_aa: CASKRAATSYNEQFF

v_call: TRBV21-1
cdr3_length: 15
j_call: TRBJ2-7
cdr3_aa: CASSKPGQGAGEQYF

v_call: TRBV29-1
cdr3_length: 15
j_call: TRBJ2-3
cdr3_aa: CSVEGGAGYTDTQYF

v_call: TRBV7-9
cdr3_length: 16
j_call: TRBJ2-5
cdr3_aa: CASSFTTSGGQETQYF

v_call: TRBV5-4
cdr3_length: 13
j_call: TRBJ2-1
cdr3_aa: CASSLLLKNEQFF

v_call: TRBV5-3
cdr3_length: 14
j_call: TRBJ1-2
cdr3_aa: CARSPRTGDYGYTF

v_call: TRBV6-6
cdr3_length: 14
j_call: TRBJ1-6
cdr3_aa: CASSTGVYNSPLHF

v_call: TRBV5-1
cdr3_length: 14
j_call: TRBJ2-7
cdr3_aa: CASSWGQGAWEQYF

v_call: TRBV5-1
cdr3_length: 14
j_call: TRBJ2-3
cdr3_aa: CASSTDRGTDTQYF

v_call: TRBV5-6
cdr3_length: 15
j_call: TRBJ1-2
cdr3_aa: CASSLAGTGDYGYTF

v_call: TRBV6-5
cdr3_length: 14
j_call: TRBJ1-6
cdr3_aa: CASSYNRENSPLHF

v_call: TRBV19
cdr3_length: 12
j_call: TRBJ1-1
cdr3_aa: CASSWRGSEAFF

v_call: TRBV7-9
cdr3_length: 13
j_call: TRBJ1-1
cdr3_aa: CASGVGQNTEAFF